This T cell receptor (beta chain) was sequenced in a study of beta chain features in type 1 diabetes. Study findings and constraints: A closer apparent resemblance between naive, central memory and Treg TCRB repertoires was seen in patients than in healthy donors. It was possible that PCR favored shorter templates, equally so in patients and controls. In every one of the four CD4+ subsets, TCRB CDR3s were moderately but significantly shorter in Type 1 diabetes patients.

The CDR3 is made up of 13 amino acids. The V end was cut by 7 bases, the J end by 5 bases, with 11 bases between. Germline assignment: CDR1 SEHNR and CDR2 FQNEAQ (reference sequence). Expressed TCRB transcripts were sequenced, since all the RNA that had been isolated was reverse transcribed. Data came from immunoSEQ multiplex PCR; TCRdb stores just in-frame clones and leaves some out. This table has 160,000 or so clones, almost 65% appearing once. This clone occurred a few times. The antigen remains unidentified. This chain joins TRBV7-9 and TRBJ2-2, with D possibly being TRBD2 (5 bases). The sequenced sample was naive CD4+ T cells from blood. This TCR derives from a man aged 25 to 40 with type 1 diabetes. CDR3 region: CASNEGFTGELFF. CDR3 coding DNA: TGTGCCAGCAACGAGGGTTTTACCGGGGAGCTGTTTTTT. Variable domain in full (rest from reference TRBV7-9 and TRBJ2-2): DTGVSQNPRHKITKRGQNVTFRCDPISEHNRLYWYRQTLGQGPEFLTYFQNEAQLEKSRLLSDRFSAERPKGSFSTLEIQRTEQGDSAMYLCASNEGFTGELFFGEGSRLTVL.